Below are 32 T cell receptor beta chains sequenced from a single sample in a study of beta chain features in type 1 diabetes. Reverse transcription of all isolated RNA meant that expressed TCRB transcripts were sequenced. Clones were read by immunoSEQ multiplex PCR, and TCRdb kept only the in-frame ones, dropping some. This table holds approximately 340,000 clones, roughly 16% found once. Sequenced material: naive CD4+ T cells from blood. The receptors stem from a young woman in good health.

The chain uses TRBV13 and TRBJ1-1; 9 bases match TRBD1. Germline CDR1 is PRHDT and CDR2 is FYEKMQ (reference sequence). CDR3 length: 15 amino acids. Trimming cost V 5 bases and J 4 bases; bases outside gene matches: 8. The CDR3 coding sequence is TGTGCCAGCAGCGCCTACAGGGGGCTGGGCACTGAAGCTTTCTTT. Translating gives CASSAYRGLGTEAFF.

The chain couples TRBV14 to TRBJ1-4; 7 nucleotides agree with TRBD1. Trimming took 3 bases from V and 3 from J; bases not matched to a gene: 10. The CDR3 has 17 amino acids. The germline gives CDR1 SGHDN, CDR2 FVKESK. In nucleotides, the CDR3 is TGTGCCAGCAGCCATGATGTACAGGGGTGGTCTAATGAAAAACTGTTTTTT. This encodes CASSHDVQGWSNEKLFF.

The rearrangement joins TRBV5-1 to TRBJ2-1, with D perhaps matching TRBD1 (6 bases). Germline V gives CDR1 SGHRS, CDR2 YFSETQ. CDR3 length equals 16 residues. Trimming shortened V by 1 base and J by 3 bases, and 14 bases separated the two germline ends. CDR3 DNA sequence: TGCGCCAGCAGCTTGATAGGGACAAGCAACTACAATGAGCAGTTCTTC. Its translation: CASSLIGTSNYNEQFF.

This clone was recorded a few times. V and J are TRBV30 and TRBJ1-3; TRBD1 might be the D (5 bases). V gave up 0 bases and J gave up 4 bases, with 13 bases separating them. Germline CDR1 is GTSNPN and CDR2 is SVGIG (reference sequence). The CDR3 totals 15 residues. Here the CDR3 DNA reads TGTGCCTGGAGTGTAGAAGGGGTCAACGGAAACACCATATATTTT. As protein: CAWSVEGVNGNTIYF.

The sample holds a few counts of this clone. The chain has TRBV30 and TRBJ1-5; a weak D match, TRBD1 (5 bases). The germline V and J ends were trimmed by 4 bases and 11 bases, with 24 bases remaining between them. Germline lookup yields CDR1 GTSNPN and CDR2 SVGIG (reference sequence). There are 15 residues in the CDR3. This chain's CDR3 is CAWMPRAATPRAQHF. DNA for the CDR3: TGTGCCTGGATGCCCAGGGCAGCTACCCCTCGGGCCCAGCATTTT.

CDR3 bases: TGTGCCAGCAAGTCGAGCGGGAGATCAAACTACGAGCAGTACTTC. Translated: CASKSSGRSNYEQYF. This sequence joins TRBV2 and TRBJ2-7, with 8 nucleotides matching TRBD2. Germline V gene sequence: CDR1 SNHLY, CDR2 FYNNEI. The V gene end was trimmed by 7 bases and the J gene end by 3 bases; junction bases not matched to a gene: 11. The CDR3 runs 15 residues.

This clone was counted between two and nine times. This rearrangement joins TRBV5-1 to TRBJ2-7; D gene uncertain. Per germline, CDR1 SGHRS and CDR2 YFSETQ. V was cut by 0 bases and J by 0 bases, with 7 bases left in between. This CDR3 is 14 amino acids long. In DNA form, the CDR3 reads TGCGCCAGCAGCTTGGGCGGAATCTCCTACGAGCAGTACTTC. Its translation is CASSLGGISYEQYF.

The table lists this clone with a few counts. V and J are TRBV4-1 and TRBJ1-2; 11 nucleotides line up with TRBD1. Germline V gives CDR1 MGHRA, CDR2 YSYEKL. This CDR3 has 17 residues. V shed 3 bases and J 4 bases; nucleotides not matched to a gene: 10. CDR3 loop: CASSHGTGGLYAYGYTF. CDR3 in DNA: TGCGCCAGCAGCCATGGGACAGGGGGTCTCTATGCCTATGGCTACACCTTC.

Only a few counts were recorded for this clone. V is TRBV6-5 and J is TRBJ1-2; D unresolved. From germline, CDR1 is MNHEY and CDR2 SVGAGI. The V end was cut by 0 bases, the J end by 4 bases, with 15 bases between. The CDR3 is 16 amino acids. The CDR3: CASSYSRDGEVYGYTF. As DNA, the CDR3 is TGTGCCAGCAGTTACTCGAGGGATGGGGAGGTCTATGGCTACACCTTC.

This clone was counted between two and nine times. The chain has TRBV15 and TRBJ1-5, with a possible D match to TRBD1 (5 bases). CDR3 length equals 15 residues. The germline V gene encodes CDR1 LNHNV and CDR2 YYDKDF (reference sequence). V was cut by 5 bases and J by 1 base, with 12 bases left in between. CDR3 sequence: CATSEQAVSNQPQHF. CDR3 bases: TGTGCCACCAGCGAACAGGCGGTCAGCAATCAGCCCCAGCATTTT. Drawing the rest from reference TRBV15 and TRBJ1-5, the complete variable domain is DAMVIQNPRYQVTQFGKPVTLSCSQTLNHNVMYWYQQKSSQAPKLLFHYYDKDFNNEADTPDNFQSRRPNTSFCFLDIRSPGLGDTAMYLCATSEQAVSNQPQHFGDGTRLSIL.

The table lists this clone with a few counts. The rearrangement links TRBV19 to TRBJ2-5; 9 bases are a match to TRBD1. Unmatched junction bases numbered 5, after V lost 7 bases and J lost 5 bases. The CDR3 is made up of 13 amino acids. CDR1 and CDR2 from the germline V gene are LNHDA and SQIVND (reference sequence). CDR3 amino acids: CASNDRGSETQYF. As DNA, the CDR3 is TGTGCCAGTAACGACAGGGGGTCGGAGACCCAGTACTTC.

The table lists this clone with a few counts. The rearrangement joins TRBV18 to TRBJ2-7; D perhaps matches TRBD2 (5 bases). The V end lost 3 bases, the J end lost 1 base, and 10 bases lay between the germline ends. CDR1 and CDR2 from the germline V gene are KGHSH and LQKENI. This CDR3 region has 14 residues. The CDR3 sequence: CASSPPDLSYEQYF. Written as DNA, the CDR3 is TGTGCCAGCTCACCCCCGGACTTATCCTACGAGCAGTACTTC.

This clone was observed a handful of times. This CDR3 is also generated by other DNA sequences in the sample. The CDR3 region has the DNA TGTGCCAGCAGTTTTTCTCGGGGTCCCTACGAGCAGTACTTC. Residues: CASSFSRGPYEQYF. J is TRBJ2-7 and V is TRBV27; D perhaps matches TRBD2 (5 bases). The CDR3 runs to 14 residues. Germline CDR1 MNHEY, CDR2 SMNVEV (reference sequence). With 3 bases removed from V and 2 bases from J, the gap between germline ends came to 11 bases.

The rearrangement joins TRBV2 to TRBJ2-1, with a tentative D call TRBD2 (5 bases). CDR1 SNHLY and CDR2 FYNNEI come from the germline V gene. Trimming took off 4 bases at V and 13 bases at J, with 11 bases between the two ends. The CDR3 has 11 amino acids. CDR3 sequence: CASSVGLFQFF. The CDR3 nucleotides are TGTGCCAGCAGTGTCGGACTTTTTCAGTTCTTC.

This clone was detected a few times. This rearrangement joins TRBV18 to TRBJ1-2; D gene unclear. The CDR3 runs 15 residues. Germline assignment: CDR1 KGHSH and CDR2 LQKENI. Trimming pared 0 bases from V and 4 bases from J, leaving 12 bases between. The CDR3 loop reads CASSPPAWAGYGYTF. DNA for the CDR3: TGTGCCAGCTCACCACCGGCGTGGGCGGGCTATGGCTACACCTTC. Full variable domain (remainder filled in from reference TRBV18 and TRBJ1-2): NAGVMQNPRHLVRRRGQEARLRCSPMKGHSHVYWYRQLPEEGLKFMVYLQKENIIDESGMPKERFSAEFPKEGPSILRIQQVVRGDSAAYFCASSPPAWAGYGYTFGSGTRLTVV.

This clone was detected a few times. This chain links TRBV5-4 with TRBJ2-1; TRBD1 aligns across 7 bases. Germline V gene lookup returns CDR1 SGHNT and CDR2 YYREEE (reference sequence). V shed 1 base, J shed 7 bases, and the junction held 5 bases outside the gene matches. The CDR3 length is 14 residues. The CDR3 reads CASSLRTGVNEQFF. CDR3 sequence (DNA): TGTGCCAGCAGCTTGCGTACAGGGGTAAATGAGCAGTTCTTC.

The CDR3 sequence: CASLAGPSTDTQYF. In DNA, the CDR3 is TGTGCCAGTCTGGCGGGTCCTAGCACAGATACGCAGTATTTT. J is TRBJ2-3 and V is TRBV28; weak D call: TRBD2 (5 bases). From germline, CDR1 is MDHEN and CDR2 SYDVKM. V shed 9 bases and J shed 0 bases, with 13 bases lying between them. The CDR3 is made up of 14 amino acids.

Turning to this clone: In the same sample, other DNA sequences code for this CDR3. This rearrangement joins TRBV28 to TRBJ1-5; 8 bases map to TRBD1. V shed 4 bases and J 6 bases; nucleotides not matched to a gene: 8. Germline V gene data show CDR1 as MDHEN and CDR2 as SYDVKM. The CDR3 sequence is 15 residues long. CDR3 coding DNA: TGTGCCAGCAGTTCACTGGACAGGGACTCTCAGCCCCAGCATTTT. Amino acid sequence: CASSSLDRDSQPQHF.

The table lists this clone with a few counts. The chain combines TRBV4-3 with TRBJ2-5, with 9 bases that match TRBD1. The CDR3 runs to 13 residues. Trimming removed 3 bases from V and 9 bases from J; junction bases left unmatched: 5. The germline V gene has CDR1 LGHNA and CDR2 YSLEER. The CDR3 region has the DNA TGCGCCAGCAGCCAGCAGACAGGGGGGTCCCAGTACTTC. This codes for CASSQQTGGSQYF.

The chain employs TRBV19 and TRBJ2-6; maybe TRBD1 (7 bases). CDR1 and CDR2 (germline): LNHDA, SQIVND (reference sequence). Between the trimmed V and J ends, which lost 10 bases and 1 base, there was a span of 32 bases. CDR3 length equals 21 residues. The CDR3 nucleotides read TGTGCCACCTCCCCGACAGGGAGGTCAAGGTGGGGACCTTCTGGGGCCAACGTCCTGACTTTC. Translated: CATSPTGRSRWGPSGANVLTF. Based on the CDR3 plus reference TRBV19 and TRBJ2-6, the full variable domain is DGGITQSPKYLFRKEGQNVTLSCEQNLNHDAMYWYRQDPGQGLRLIYYSQIVNDFQKGDIAEGYSVSREKKESFPLTVTSAQKNPTAFYLCATSPTGRSRWGPSGANVLTFGAGSRLTVL.

This sequence joins TRBV28 and TRBJ2-7; 7 bases align to TRBD1. The germline V gene has CDR1 MDHEN and CDR2 SYDVKM. This CDR3 is 13 amino acids long. V lost 6 bases to trimming and J lost 1 base; unmatched junction nucleotides: 3. In DNA form, the CDR3 reads TGTGCCAGCAGACCCAGGGGGTCCTACGAGCAGTACTTC. It translates to CASRPRGSYEQYF.

This chain connects TRBV27 to TRBJ2-3; D gene uncertain. The length of the CDR3 is 14 residues. The germline CDR1 and CDR2 sequences are MNHEY and SMNVEV (reference sequence). Trimming stripped 0 bases from V and 4 bases from J, with 8 bases between. CDR3 in amino acids: CASSLSFSSDTQYF. The CDR3, as DNA: TGTGCCAGCAGTTTATCGTTTTCATCAGATACGCAGTATTTT.

The rearrangement uses TRBV6-1 and TRBJ2-7; D unclear. V gave up 8 bases and J gave up 5 bases, with 10 bases separating them. There are 11 residues in the CDR3. The germline gives CDR1 MNHNS, CDR2 SASEGT. CDR3 residues: CASLRNDEQYF. The CDR3 coding sequence is TGTGCCAGCCTCAGGAACGACGAGCAGTACTTC.

J is TRBJ1-2 and V is TRBV29-1, with D unclear. Trimming stripped 7 bases from V and 8 bases from J, with 14 bases between. CDR1 is SQVTM and CDR2 is ANQGSEA in the germline V gene. This CDR3 contains 11 residues. The CDR3 protein is CSGTLFGGYTF. The CDR3 nucleotides are TGCAGCGGCACACTTTTCGGGGGCTACACCTTC.

Only a few counts were recorded for this clone. This sequence joins TRBV2 and TRBJ1-1; TRBD1 matches 8 bases. The trim removed 6 bases at V and 2 bases at J, leaving 2 bases unmatched. The CDR3 runs to 13 residues. Germline V gene sequence: CDR1 SNHLY, CDR2 FYNNEI. The CDR3, as DNA: TGTGCCAGCAGCAGGGGGCCCAACACTGAAGCTTTCTTT. It yields the protein CASSRGPNTEAFF.

The chain carries TRBV11-3 and TRBJ2-1, with TRBD2 matching 7 bases. In germline, CDR1 is SGHNT, CDR2 YENEEA. J lost 8 bases, V lost 4 bases, and 8 bases had no gene match. This CDR3 is 14 amino acids long. The CDR3 is CASSYSGLGDEQFF. As DNA, the CDR3 is TGTGCCAGCAGCTATAGCGGGCTTGGGGATGAGCAGTTCTTC.

The rearrangement links TRBV5-6 to TRBJ1-1, with D possibly matching TRBD1 (5 bases). The germline gives CDR1 SGHDT, CDR2 YYEEEE. CDR3 length: 14 residues. V lost 0 bases and J 0 bases, leaving 6 bases between the germline ends. CDR3 region: CASSLVQVNTEAFF. The CDR3 DNA sequence: TGTGCCAGCAGCTTGGTACAGGTGAACACTGAAGCTTTCTTT.

This clone was seen a handful of times. The chain recombines TRBV7-9 with TRBJ2-7; the match to TRBD1 covers 8 bases. Germline values: CDR1 SEHNR, CDR2 FQNEAQ (reference sequence). The CDR3 runs 14 residues. Losses at the gene ends were 5 bases for V and 0 bases for J; bases not matched to a gene: 3. CDR3: CASSPDRGSYEQYF. Here the CDR3 DNA reads TGTGCCAGCAGCCCTGACAGGGGCTCCTACGAGCAGTACTTC.

The rearrangement joins TRBV20-1 to TRBJ1-1, with D hard to call. V gave up 6 bases and J gave up 4 bases, with 9 bases separating them. The CDR3 runs to 11 residues. Germline values: CDR1 DFQATT, CDR2 SNEGSKA (reference sequence). This CDR3 is CSAGLFTEAFF. The CDR3 nucleotides read TGCAGTGCAGGACTTTTCACTGAAGCTTTCTTT.

This chain uses TRBV19 with TRBJ1-5, with D possibly TRBD1 on 6 matching bases. V was clipped by 3 bases and J by 6 bases, with 12 bases between them. The CDR3 has 14 residues. Germline V CDR1 and CDR2: LNHDA, SQIVND (reference sequence). The CDR3 loop reads CASSIGRGAQPQHF. The DNA for the CDR3 is TGTGCCAGTAGTATTGGACGGGGGGCTCAGCCCCAGCATTTT. Combining the CDR3 with reference TRBV19 and TRBJ1-5 gives the whole variable domain DGGITQSPKYLFRKEGQNVTLSCEQNLNHDAMYWYRQDPGQGLRLIYYSQIVNDFQKGDIAEGYSVSREKKESFPLTVTSAQKNPTAFYLCASSIGRGAQPQHFGDGTRLSIL.

The V call is TRBV30, the J call TRBJ1-5; no firm D call. The CDR3 length is 14 residues. Germline CDR1 GTSNPN, CDR2 SVGIG (reference sequence). Trimming removed 2 bases from V and 6 bases from J, with 14 bases in between. CDR3 coding DNA: TGTGCCTGGAGTTCCACAAATCGAGGTCAGCCCCAGCATTTT. Its protein product is CAWSSTNRGQPQHF. Using reference TRBV30 and TRBJ1-5 for the parts outside the CDR3, the full variable domain is SQTIHQWPATLVQPVGSPLSLECTVEGTSNPNLYWYRQAAGRGLQLLFYSVGIGQISSEVPQNLSASRPQDRQFILSSKKLLLSDSGFYLCAWSSTNRGQPQHFGDGTRLSIL.

The genes are TRBV5-1 and TRBJ2-7; TRBD1 matches at 8 bases. Germline-derived CDR1 and CDR2 are SGHRS and YFSETQ. V dropped 1 base and J dropped 4; count of bases not matched to a gene: 4. The CDR3 length is 14 residues. DNA of the CDR3: TGCGCCAGCAGCTTGACAGGGGGGAAATACGAGCAGTACTTC. This translates into CASSLTGGKYEQYF.